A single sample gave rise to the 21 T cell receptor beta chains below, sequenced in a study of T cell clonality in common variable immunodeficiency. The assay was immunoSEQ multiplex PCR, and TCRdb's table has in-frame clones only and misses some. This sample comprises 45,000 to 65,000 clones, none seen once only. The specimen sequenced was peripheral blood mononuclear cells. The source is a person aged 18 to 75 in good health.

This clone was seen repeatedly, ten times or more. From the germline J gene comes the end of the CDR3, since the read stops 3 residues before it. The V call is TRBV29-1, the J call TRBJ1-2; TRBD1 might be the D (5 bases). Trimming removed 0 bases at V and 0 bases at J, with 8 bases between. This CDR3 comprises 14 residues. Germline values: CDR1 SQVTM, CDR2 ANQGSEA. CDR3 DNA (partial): TGCAGCGTTGAAGACGGGACTGCTAACTATGGC. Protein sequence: CSVEDGTANYG. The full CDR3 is CSVEDGTANYGYTF.

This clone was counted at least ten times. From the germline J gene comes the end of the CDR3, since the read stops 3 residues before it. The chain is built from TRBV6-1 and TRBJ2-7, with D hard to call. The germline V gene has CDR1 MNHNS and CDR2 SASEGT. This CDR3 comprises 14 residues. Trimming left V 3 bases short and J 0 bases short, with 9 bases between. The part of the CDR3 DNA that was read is TGTGCCAGCAGTGAGCAACCCAGCTCCTACGAG. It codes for CASSEQPSSYE. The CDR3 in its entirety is CASSEQPSSYEQYF.

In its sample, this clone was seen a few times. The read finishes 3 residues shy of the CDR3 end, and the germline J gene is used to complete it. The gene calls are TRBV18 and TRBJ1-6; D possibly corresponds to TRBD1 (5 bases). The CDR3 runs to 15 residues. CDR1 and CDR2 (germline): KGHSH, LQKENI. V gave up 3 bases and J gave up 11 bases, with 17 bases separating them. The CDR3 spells CASSPRGASVAPLHF. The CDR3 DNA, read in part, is TGTGCCAGCTCACCGCGAGGGGCCAGTGTGGCACCC. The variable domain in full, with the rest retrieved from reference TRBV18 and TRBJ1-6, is NAGVMQNPRHLVRRRGQEARLRCSPMKGHSHVYWYRQLPEEGLKFMVYLQKENIIDESGMPKERFSAEFPKEGPSILRIQQVVRGDSAAYFCASSPRGASVAPLHFGNGTRLTVT.

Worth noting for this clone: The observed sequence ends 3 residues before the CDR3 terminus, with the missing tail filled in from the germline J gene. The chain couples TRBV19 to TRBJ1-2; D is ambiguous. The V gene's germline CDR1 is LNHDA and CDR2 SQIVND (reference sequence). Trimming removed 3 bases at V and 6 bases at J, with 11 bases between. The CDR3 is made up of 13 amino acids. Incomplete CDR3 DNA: TGTGCCAGTAGTATGAGTAGGGCGAATGGC. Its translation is CASSMSRANG. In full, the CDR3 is CASSMSRANGYTF.

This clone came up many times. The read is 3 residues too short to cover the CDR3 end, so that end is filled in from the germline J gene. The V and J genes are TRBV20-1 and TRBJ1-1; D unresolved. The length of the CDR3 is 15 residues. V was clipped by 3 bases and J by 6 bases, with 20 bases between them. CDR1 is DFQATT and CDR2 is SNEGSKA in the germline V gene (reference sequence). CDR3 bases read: TGCAGTGCTAGTTGGTCGAGTGCCCAGGCCGCTGAA. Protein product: CSASWSSAQAAE. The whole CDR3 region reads CSASWSSAQAAEAFF.

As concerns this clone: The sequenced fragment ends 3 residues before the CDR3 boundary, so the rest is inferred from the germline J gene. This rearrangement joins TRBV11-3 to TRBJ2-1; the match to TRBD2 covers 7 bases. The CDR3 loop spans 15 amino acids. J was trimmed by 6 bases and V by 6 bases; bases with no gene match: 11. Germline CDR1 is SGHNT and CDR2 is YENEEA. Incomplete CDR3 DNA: TGTGCCAGCAGTCGGGGCGGGGGATCCCGCAATGAG. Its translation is CASSRGGGSRNE. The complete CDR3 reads CASSRGGGSRNEQFF.

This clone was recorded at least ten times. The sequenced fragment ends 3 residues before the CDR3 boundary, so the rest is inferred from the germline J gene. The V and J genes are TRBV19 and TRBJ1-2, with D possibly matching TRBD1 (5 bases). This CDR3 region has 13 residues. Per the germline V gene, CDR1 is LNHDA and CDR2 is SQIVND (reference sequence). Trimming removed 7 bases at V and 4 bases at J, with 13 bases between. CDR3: CASNEGRGYGYTF. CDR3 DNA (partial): TGTGCCAGTAATGAGGGGCGCGGCTATGGC.

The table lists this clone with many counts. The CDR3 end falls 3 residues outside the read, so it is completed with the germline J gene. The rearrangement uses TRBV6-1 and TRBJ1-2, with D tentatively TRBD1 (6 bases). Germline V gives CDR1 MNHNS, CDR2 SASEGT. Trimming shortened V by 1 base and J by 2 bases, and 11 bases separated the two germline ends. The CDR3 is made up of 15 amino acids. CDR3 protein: CASSEEQGMNYGYTF. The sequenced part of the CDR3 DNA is TGTGCCAGCAGTGAAGAGCAGGGGATGAACTATGGC.

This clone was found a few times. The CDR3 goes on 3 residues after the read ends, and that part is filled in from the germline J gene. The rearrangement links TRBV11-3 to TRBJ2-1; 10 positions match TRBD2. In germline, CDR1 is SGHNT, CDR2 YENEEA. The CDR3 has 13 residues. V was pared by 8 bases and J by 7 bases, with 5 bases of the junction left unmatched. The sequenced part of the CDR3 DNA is TGTGCCAGCTCTCAGCGGGAGGGAAATGAG. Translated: CASSQREGNE. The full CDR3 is CASSQREGNEQFF.

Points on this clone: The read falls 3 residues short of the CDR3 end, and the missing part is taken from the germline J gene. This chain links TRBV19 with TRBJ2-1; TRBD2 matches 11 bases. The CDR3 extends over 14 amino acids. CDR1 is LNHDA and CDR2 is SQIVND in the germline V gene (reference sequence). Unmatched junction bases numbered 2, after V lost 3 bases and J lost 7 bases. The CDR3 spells CASSIASGRNEQFF. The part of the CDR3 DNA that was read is TGTGCCAGTAGTATTGCTAGCGGGAGGAATGAG. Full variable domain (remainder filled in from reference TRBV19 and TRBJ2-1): DGGITQSPKYLFRKEGQNVTLSCEQNLNHDAMYWYRQDPGQGLRLIYYSQIVNDFQKGDIAEGYSVSREKKESFPLTVTSAQKNPTAFYLCASSIASGRNEQFFGPGTRLTVL.

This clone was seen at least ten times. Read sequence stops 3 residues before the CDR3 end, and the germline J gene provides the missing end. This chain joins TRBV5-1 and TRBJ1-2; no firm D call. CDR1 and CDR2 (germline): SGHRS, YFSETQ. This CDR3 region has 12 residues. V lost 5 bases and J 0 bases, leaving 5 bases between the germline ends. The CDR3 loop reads CASRASNYGYTF. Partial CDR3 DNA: TGCGCCAGCAGGGCATCTAACTATGGC.

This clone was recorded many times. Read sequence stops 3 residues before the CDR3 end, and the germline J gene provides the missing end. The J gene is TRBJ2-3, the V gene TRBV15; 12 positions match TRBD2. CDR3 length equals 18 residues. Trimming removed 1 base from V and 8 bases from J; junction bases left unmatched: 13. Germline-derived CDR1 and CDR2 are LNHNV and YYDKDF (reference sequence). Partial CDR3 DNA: TGTGCCACCAGCAGAGGGCAAGGGGCTAGCGGGAGGGCCGGTACG. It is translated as CATSRGQGASGRAGT. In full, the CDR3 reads CATSRGQGASGRAGTQYF. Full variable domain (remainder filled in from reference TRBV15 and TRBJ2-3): DAMVIQNPRYQVTQFGKPVTLSCSQTLNHNVMYWYQQKSSQAPKLLFHYYDKDFNNEADTPDNFQSRRPNTSFCFLDIRSPGLGDTAMYLCATSRGQGASGRAGTQYFGPGTRLTVL.

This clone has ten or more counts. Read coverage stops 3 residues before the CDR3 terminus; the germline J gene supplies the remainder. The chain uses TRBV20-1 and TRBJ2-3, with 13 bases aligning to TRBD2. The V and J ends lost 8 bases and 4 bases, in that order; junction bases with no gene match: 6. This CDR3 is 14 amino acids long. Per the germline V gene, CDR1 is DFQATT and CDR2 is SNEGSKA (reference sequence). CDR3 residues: CSRLLAGGSDTQYF. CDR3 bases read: TGCAGTCGACTACTAGCGGGAGGGTCAGATACG.

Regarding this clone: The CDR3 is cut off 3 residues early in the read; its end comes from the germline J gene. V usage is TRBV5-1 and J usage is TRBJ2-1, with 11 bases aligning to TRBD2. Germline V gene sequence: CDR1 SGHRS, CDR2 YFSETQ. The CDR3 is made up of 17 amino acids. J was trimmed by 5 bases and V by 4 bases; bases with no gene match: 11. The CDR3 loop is CASSEEILAGGHNEQFF. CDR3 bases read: TGCGCCAGCAGCGAGGAGATTCTAGCGGGAGGTCACAATGAG.

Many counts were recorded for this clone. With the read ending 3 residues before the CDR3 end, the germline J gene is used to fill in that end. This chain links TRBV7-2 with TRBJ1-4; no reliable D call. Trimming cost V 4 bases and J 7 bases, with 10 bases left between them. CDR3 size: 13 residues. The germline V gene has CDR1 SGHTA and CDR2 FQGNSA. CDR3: CASSSYLSEKLFF. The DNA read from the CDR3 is TGTGCCAGCAGCTCGTACTTGAGTGAAAAA.

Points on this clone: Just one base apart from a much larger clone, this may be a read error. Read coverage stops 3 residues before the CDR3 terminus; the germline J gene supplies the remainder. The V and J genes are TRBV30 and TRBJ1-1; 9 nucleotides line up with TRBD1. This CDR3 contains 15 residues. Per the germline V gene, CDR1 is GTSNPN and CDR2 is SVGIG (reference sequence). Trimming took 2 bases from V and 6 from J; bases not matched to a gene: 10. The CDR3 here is CAWSNRGRGWAEAFF. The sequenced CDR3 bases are TGTGCCTGGAGTAACAGGGGGCGAGGGTGGGCTGAA.

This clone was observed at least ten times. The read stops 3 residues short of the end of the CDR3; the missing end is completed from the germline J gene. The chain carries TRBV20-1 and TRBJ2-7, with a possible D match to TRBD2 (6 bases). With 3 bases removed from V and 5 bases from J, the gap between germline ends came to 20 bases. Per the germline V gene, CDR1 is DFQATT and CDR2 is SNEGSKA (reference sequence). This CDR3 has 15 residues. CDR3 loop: CSARVWPGVADEQYF. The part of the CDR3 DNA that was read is TGCAGTGCTAGGGTTTGGCCGGGGGTCGCCGACGAG.

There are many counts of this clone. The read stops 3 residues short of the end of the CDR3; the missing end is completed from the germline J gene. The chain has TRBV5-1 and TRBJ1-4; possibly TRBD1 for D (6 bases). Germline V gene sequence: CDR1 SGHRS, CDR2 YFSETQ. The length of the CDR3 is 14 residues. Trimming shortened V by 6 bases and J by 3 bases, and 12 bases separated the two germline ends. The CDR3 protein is CASKTGTPNEKLFF. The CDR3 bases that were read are TGCGCCAGCAAGACCGGGACACCTAATGAAAAA.

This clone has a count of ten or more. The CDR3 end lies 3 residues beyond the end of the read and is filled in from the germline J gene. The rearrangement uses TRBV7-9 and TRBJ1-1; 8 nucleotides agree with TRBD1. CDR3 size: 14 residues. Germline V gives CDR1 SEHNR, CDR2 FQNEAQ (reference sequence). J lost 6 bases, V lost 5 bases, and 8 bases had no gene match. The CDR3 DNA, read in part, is TGTGCCAGCAGCGTCGGACAGGGAGTGGCTGAA. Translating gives CASSVGQGVAE. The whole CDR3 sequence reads CASSVGQGVAEAFF.

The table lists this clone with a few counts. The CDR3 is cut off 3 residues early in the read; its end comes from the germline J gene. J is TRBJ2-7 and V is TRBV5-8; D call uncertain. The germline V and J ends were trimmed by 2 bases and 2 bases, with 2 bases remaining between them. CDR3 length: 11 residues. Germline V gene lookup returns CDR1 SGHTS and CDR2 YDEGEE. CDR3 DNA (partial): TGTGCCAGCAGCTTCACCTACGAG. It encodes CASSFTYE. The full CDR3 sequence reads CASSFTYEQYF. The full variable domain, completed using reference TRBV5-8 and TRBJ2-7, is EAGVTQSPTHLIKTRGQQATLRCSPISGHTSVYWYQQALGLGLQFLLWYDEGEERNRGNFPPRFSGRQFPNYSSELNVNALELEDSALYLCASSFTYEQYFGPGTRLTVT.

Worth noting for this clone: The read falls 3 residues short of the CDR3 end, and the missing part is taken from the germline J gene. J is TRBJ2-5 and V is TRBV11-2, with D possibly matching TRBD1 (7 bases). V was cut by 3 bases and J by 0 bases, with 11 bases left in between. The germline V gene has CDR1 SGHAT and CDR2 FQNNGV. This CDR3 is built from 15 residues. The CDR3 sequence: CASSFQGGHQETQYF. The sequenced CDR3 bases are TGTGCCAGCAGCTTCCAGGGGGGCCACCAAGAGACC.